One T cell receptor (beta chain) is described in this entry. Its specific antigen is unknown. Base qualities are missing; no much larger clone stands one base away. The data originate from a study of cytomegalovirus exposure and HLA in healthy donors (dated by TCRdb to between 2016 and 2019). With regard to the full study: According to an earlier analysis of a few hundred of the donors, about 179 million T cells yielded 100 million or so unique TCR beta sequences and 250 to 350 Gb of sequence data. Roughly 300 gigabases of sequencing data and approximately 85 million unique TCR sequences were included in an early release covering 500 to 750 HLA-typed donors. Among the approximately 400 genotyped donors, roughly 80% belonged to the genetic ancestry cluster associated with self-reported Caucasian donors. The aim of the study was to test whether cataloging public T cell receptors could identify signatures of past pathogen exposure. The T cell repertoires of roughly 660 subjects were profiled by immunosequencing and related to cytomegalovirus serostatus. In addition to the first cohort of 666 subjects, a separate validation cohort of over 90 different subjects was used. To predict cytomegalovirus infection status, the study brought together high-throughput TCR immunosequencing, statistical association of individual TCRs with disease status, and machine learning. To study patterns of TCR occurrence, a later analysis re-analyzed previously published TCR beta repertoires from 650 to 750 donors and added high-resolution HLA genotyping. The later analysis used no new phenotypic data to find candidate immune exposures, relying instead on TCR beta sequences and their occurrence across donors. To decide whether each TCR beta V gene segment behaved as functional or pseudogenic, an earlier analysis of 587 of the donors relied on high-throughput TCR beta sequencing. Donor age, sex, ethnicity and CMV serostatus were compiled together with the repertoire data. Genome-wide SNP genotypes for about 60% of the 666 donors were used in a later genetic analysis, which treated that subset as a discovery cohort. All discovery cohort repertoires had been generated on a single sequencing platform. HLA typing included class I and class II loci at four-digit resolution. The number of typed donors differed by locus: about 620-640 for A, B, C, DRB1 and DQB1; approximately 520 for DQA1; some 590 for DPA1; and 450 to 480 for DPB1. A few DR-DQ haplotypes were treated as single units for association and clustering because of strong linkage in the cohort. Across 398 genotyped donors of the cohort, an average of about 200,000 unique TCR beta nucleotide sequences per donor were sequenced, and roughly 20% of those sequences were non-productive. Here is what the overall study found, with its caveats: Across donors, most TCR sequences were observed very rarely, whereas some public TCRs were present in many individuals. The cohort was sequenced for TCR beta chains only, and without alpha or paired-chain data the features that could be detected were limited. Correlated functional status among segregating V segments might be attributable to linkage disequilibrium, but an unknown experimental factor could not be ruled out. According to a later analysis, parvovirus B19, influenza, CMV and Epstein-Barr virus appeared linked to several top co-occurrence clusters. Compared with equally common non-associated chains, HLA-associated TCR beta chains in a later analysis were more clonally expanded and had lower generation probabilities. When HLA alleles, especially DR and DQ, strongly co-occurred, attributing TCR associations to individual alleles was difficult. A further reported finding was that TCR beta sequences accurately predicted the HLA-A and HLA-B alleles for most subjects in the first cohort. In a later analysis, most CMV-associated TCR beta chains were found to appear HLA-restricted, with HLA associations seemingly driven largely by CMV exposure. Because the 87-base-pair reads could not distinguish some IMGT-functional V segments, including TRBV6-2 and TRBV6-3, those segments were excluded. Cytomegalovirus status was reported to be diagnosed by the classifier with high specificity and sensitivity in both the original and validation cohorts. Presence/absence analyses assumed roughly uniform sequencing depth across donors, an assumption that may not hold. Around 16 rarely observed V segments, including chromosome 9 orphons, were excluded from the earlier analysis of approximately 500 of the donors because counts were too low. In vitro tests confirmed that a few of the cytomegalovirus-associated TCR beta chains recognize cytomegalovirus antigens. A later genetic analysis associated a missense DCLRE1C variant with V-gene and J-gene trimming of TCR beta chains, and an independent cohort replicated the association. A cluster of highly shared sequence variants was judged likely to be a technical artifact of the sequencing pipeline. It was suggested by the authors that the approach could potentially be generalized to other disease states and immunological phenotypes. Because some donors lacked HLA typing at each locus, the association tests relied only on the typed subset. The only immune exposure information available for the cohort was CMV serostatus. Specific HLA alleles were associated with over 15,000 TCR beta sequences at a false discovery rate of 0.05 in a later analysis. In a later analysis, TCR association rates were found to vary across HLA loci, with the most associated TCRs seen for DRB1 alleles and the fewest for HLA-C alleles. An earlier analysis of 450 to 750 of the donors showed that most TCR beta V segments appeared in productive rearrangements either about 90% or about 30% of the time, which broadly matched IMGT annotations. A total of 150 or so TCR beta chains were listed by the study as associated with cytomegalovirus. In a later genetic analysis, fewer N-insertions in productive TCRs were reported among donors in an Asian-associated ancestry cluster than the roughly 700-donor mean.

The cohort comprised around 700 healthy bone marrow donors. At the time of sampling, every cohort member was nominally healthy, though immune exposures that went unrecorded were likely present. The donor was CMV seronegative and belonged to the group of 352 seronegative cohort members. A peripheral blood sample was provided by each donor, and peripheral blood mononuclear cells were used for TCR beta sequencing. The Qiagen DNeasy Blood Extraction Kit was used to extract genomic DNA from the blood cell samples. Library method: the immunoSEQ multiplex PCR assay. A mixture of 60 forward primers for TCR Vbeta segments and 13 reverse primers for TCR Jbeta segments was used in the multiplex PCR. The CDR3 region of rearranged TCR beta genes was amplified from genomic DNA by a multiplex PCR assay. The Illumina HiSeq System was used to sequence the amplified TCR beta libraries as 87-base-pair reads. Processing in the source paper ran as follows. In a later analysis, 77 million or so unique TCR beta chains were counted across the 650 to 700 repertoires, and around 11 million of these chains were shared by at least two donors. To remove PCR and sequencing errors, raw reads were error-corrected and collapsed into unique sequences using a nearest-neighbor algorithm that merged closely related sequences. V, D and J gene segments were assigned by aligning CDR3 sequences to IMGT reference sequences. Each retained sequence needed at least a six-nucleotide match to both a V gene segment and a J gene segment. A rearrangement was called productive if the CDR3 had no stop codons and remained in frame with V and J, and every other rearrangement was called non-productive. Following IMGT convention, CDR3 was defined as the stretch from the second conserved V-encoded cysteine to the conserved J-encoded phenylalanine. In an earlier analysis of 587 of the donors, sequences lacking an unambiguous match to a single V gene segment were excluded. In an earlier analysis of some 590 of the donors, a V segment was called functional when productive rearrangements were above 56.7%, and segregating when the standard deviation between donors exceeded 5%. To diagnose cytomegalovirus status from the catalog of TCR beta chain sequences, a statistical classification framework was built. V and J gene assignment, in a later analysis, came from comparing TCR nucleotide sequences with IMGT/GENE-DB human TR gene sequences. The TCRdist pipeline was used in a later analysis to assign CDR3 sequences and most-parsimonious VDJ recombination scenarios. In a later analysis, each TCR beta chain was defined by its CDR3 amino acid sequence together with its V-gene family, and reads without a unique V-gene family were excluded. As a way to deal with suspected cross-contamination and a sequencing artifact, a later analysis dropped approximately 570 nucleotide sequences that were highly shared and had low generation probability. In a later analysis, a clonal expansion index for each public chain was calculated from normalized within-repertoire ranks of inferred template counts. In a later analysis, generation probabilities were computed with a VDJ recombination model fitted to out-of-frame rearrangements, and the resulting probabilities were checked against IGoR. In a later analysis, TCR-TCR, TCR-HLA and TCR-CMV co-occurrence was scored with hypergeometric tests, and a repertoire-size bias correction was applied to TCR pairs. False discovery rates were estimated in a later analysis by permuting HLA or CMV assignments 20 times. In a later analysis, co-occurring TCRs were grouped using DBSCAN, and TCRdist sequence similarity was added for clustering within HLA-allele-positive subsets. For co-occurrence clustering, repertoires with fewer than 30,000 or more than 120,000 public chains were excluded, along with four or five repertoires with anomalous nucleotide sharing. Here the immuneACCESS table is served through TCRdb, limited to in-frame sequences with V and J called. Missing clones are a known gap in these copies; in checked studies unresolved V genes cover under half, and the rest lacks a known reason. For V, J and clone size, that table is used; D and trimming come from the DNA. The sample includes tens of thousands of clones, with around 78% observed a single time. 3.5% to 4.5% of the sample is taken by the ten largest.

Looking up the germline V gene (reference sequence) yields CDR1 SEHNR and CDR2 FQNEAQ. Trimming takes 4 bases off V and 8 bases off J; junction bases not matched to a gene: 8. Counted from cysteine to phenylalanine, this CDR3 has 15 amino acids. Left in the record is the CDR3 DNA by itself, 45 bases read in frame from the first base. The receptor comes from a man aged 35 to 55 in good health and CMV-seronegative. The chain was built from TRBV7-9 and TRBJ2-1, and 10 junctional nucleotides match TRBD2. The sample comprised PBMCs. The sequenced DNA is TGTGCCAGCAGCTCTCCTAGCGGGAGTGGCGATGAGCAGTTCTTC. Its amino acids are CASSSPSGSGDEQFF.